This T cell receptor beta chain appears in the sequencing data of a study of radiotherapy plus CTLA-4 blockade in lung cancer. Study-wide results and caveats: Radiotherapy with ipilimumab was followed by blood expansion of tumor-derived clones.

Clones were sequenced by immunoSEQ multiplex PCR, and TCRdb holds only the in-frame ones, with some missing. The profile shows some 48,000 clones, 86% of them singletons. On this clone: Its matching antigen is unknown.

J was trimmed by 0 bases and V by 4 bases; bases with no gene match: 5. CDR1 and CDR2 (germline): SGHRS, YFSETQ. The CDR3 is made up of 18 amino acids. V is TRBV5-1 and J is TRBJ2-3; 16 nucleotides line up with TRBD2. The receptor's source is a human donor with non-small cell lung cancer that progressed on radiotherapy plus ipilimumab. Some clones in this sample may be carry-over from other donors' samples. The source material was peripheral blood, sampled from a patient treated with radiotherapy plus ipilimumab. The CDR3 loop reads CASSAGLAGGLSTDTQYF. The CDR3 coding sequence is TGCGCCAGCAGCGCGGGACTAGCGGGGGGGCTTAGCACAGATACGCAGTATTTT. Full variable domain (outside the CDR3, taken from reference TRBV5-1 and TRBJ2-3): KAGVTQTPRYLIKTRGQQVTLSCSPISGHRSVSWYQQTPGQGLQFLFEYFSETQRNKGNFPGRFSGRQFSNSRSEMNVSTLELGDSALYLCASSAGLAGGLSTDTQYFGPGTRLTVL.